Reported below is one T cell receptor (gamma chain). One junction end does not reproduce the germline sequence, and a read error may be involved. This entry is derived from a study of gamma-delta T cells after stem cell transplantation. The CDR3 spans 14 residues. Germline assignment: CDR1 VTNTFY and CDR2 YDVSTARD (reference sequence). TCRdb re-called the RT-PCR reads using CATT. The data contain approximately 2,800 gamma-chain clones, roughly 18% of them singletons. The source is a human donor. It is not recorded whose cells these are; they may come from a transplant donor. The specimen was gamma-delta T cells. The chain uses TRGV3 and TRGJ1 or TRGJ2. CDR3 DNA: TGTGCCACCTGGGACACGCCGAATAATTATAAGAAACTCTTT. Translation gives CATWDTPNNYKKLF.